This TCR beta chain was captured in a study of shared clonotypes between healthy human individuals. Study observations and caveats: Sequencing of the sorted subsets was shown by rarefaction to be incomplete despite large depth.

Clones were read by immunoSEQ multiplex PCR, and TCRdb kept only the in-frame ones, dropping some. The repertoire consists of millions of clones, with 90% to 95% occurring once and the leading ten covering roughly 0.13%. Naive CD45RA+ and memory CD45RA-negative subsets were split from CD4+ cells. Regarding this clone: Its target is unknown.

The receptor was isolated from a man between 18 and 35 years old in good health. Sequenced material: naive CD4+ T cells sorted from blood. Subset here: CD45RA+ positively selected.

The CDR3 region has the DNA TGCGCCAGCAGCCAAGCCCCGGTCGGCACCTACGAGCAGTACTTC. It yields the protein CASSQAPVGTYEQYF. V usage is TRBV4-1 and J usage is TRBJ2-7; no reliable D call. The ends were cut back, 1 base at V and 2 bases at J, with 12 bases in the middle. The CDR3 contains 15 residues. Looked up from germline, CDR1 is MGHRA and CDR2 is YSYEKL.